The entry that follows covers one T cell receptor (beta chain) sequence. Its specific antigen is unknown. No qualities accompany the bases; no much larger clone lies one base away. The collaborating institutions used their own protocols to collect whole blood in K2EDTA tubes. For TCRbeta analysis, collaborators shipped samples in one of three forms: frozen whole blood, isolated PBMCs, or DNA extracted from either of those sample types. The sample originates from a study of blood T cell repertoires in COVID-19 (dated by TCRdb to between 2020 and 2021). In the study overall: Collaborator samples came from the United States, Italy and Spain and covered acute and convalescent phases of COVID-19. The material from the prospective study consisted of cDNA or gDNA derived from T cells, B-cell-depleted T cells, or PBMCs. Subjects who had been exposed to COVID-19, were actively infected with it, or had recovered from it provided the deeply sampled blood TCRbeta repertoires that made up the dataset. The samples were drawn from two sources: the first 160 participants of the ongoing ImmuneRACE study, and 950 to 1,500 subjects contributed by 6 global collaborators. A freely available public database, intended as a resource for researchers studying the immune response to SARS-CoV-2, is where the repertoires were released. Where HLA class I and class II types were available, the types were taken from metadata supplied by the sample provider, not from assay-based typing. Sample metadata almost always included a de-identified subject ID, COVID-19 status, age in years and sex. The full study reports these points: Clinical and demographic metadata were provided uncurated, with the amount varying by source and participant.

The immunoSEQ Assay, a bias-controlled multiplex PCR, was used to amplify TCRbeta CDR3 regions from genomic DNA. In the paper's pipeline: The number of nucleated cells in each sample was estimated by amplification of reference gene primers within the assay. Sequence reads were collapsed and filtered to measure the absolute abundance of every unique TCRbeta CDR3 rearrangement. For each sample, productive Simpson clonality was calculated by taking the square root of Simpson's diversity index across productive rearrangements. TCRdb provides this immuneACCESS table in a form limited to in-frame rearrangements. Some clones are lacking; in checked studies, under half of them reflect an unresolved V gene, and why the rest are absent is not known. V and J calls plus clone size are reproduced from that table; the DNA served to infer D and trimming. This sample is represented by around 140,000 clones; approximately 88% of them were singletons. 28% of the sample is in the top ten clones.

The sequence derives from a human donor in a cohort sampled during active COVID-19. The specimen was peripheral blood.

The CDR3 amino acid sequence is: CASSYRDGGGYTF. The DNA sequence is given as TGTGCCAGCAGCTACCGGGACGGGGGAGGCTACACCTTC. The V and J segments used are TRBV7-3 and TRBJ1-2; TRBD1 is a weak D gene call, 5 bases matching. From a lookup of the germline V gene, CDR1 and CDR2 are SGHTA and FQGTGA. The CDR3 covers 13 residues, taking in both the cysteine and the phenylalanine. Only the CDR3 portion is preserved as DNA: 39 bases, with reading frame beginning at the first base. V is cut by 4 bases and J by 8 bases, and the space between the germline ends is 14 bases.